The 26 T cell receptor beta chains reported below all come from one sample, sequenced in a study of blood T cell repertoires in COVID-19. Method: immunoSEQ multiplex PCR; TCRdb's copy keeps in-frame clones and lacks some. The sample includes 100,000 to 150,000 clones, more than 70% of them seen just once. The sequencing input was peripheral blood. The source of these receptors is a human donor in a cohort sampled during active COVID-19.

The chain combines TRBV6-6 with TRBJ1-5; D gene uncertain. Germline CDR1 reads MNHNY; CDR2 reads SVGAGI (reference sequence). The CDR3 consists of 13 residues. The V gene lost 6 bases and the J gene lost 0 bases, with 6 bases spanning the gap. The DNA for the CDR3 is TGTGCCAGCAGCGTAAATAGCAATCAGCCCCAGCATTTT. This encodes CASSVNSNQPQHF.

CDR3 loop: CASMISSTDTQYF. As DNA, the CDR3 is TGTGCCAGCATGATTAGTTCGACAGATACGCAGTATTTT. The chain has TRBV2 and TRBJ2-3; unclear D gene. CDR3 size: 13 residues. Trimming removed 7 bases from V and 3 bases from J, with 11 bases in between. Germline assignment: CDR1 SNHLY and CDR2 FYNNEI.

This chain links TRBV5-1 with TRBJ1-1, with unresolved D. The ends were cut back, 2 bases at V and 3 bases at J, with 11 bases in the middle. The CDR3 consists of 14 residues. The V gene's germline CDR1 is SGHRS and CDR2 YFSETQ. CDR3 sequence: CASSFRGGDTEAFF. The CDR3 DNA is TGCGCCAGCAGCTTTCGGGGTGGGGACACTGAAGCTTTCTTT. Supplemented by reference TRBV5-1 and TRBJ1-1, the full variable domain reads KAGVTQTPRYLIKTRGQQVTLSCSPISGHRSVSWYQQTPGQGLQFLFEYFSETQRNKGNFPGRFSGRQFSNSRSEMNVSTLELGDSALYLCASSFRGGDTEAFFGQGTRLTVV.

The chain couples TRBV7-8 to TRBJ2-4; 12 bases align to TRBD1. This CDR3 comprises 20 residues. Germline CDR1 reads SGHVS; CDR2 reads FQNEAQ. The V segment lost 5 bases and the J segment 3 bases; nucleotides outside the gene matches: 17. This chain's CDR3 is CASSLRPGQGALEVKNIQYF. CDR3 coding DNA: TGTGCCAGCAGCCTCCGACCGGGACAGGGGGCGCTGGAAGTCAAAAACATTCAGTACTTC. Supplemented by reference TRBV7-8 and TRBJ2-4, the full variable domain reads GAGVSQSPRYKVAKRGQDVALRCDPISGHVSLFWYQQALGQGPEFLTYFQNEAQLDKSGLPSDRFFAERPEGSVSTLKIQRTQQEDSAVYLCASSLRPGQGALEVKNIQYFGAGTRLSVL.

The DNA of the CDR3 is TGTGCCAGCAGCCAAGATCACGATACGACAAGCTGGGAGACTAATGAAAAACTGTTTTTT. This encodes CASSQDHDTTSWETNEKLFF. The J gene is TRBJ1-4, the V gene TRBV3-1 (or the pseudogene TRBV3-2); D uncertain. CDR1 LGHDT and CDR2 YNNKEL come from the germline V gene (reference sequence). Between the trimmed V and J ends, which lost 0 bases and 2 bases, there was a span of 22 bases. The CDR3 runs 20 residues.

The chain joins TRBV19 to TRBJ2-7; TRBD1 agrees at 10 bases. This CDR3 spans 14 amino acids. The germline CDR1 and CDR2 sequences are LNHDA and SQIVND (reference sequence). The V gene end was trimmed by 1 base and the J gene end by 6 bases; junction bases not matched to a gene: 3. The CDR3: CASSIGRTGGEQYF. CDR3 coding DNA: TGTGCCAGTAGTATAGGTAGGACAGGGGGCGAGCAGTACTTC.

The gene calls are TRBV5-8 and TRBJ1-2; D not certain. This CDR3 is built from 13 residues. Trimming shortened V by 4 bases and J by 3 bases, and 10 bases separated the two germline ends. Germline V CDR1 and CDR2: SGHTS, YDEGEE. The CDR3 loop reads CASSLKLDYGYTF. CDR3 DNA sequence: TGTGCCAGCAGCCTAAAGCTCGACTATGGCTACACCTTC.

CDR3 coding DNA: TGTGCCAGCAGTGAAACTAGCGGACCCGCAGATACGCAGTATTTT. Translating it yields CASSETSGPADTQYF. V and J are TRBV6-4 and TRBJ2-3; TRBD2 matches 8 bases. The V and J ends lost 3 bases and 4 bases, in that order; junction bases with no gene match: 6. The CDR3 covers 15 residues. Per the germline V gene, CDR1 is MRHNA and CDR2 is SNTAGT.

The CDR3 nucleotides are TGTGCCAGCAGCCCCGGCGGTTACTACGAGCAGTACTTC. Amino acid sequence: CASSPGGYYEQYF. This chain links TRBV7-9 with TRBJ2-7, with unresolved D. The CDR3 runs to 13 residues. Per germline, CDR1 SEHNR and CDR2 FQNEAQ (reference sequence). Trimming shortened V by 5 bases and J by 3 bases, and 11 bases separated the two germline ends. Complete variable domain (other parts from reference TRBV7-9 and TRBJ2-7): DTGVSQNPRHKITKRGQNVTFRCDPISEHNRLYWYRQTLGQGPEFLTYFQNEAQLEKSRLLSDRFSAERPKGSFSTLEIQRTEQGDSAMYLCASSPGGYYEQYFGPGTRLTVT.

CDR3 in amino acids: CASSLGQDTEAFF. CDR3 nucleotides: TGTGCCAGCAGTTTAGGACAGGACACTGAAGCTTTCTTT. This rearrangement joins TRBV28 to TRBJ1-1; TRBD1 matches 7 bases. The CDR3 is 13 amino acids. Germline CDR1 reads MDHEN; CDR2 reads SYDVKM. Trimming took 2 bases from V and 3 from J; bases not matched to a gene: 0.

The gene calls are TRBV12-3 or TRBV12-4 and TRBJ1-1; tentative D call: TRBD1 (5 bases). CDR3 size: 11 residues. V dropped 4 bases and J dropped 7 bases, with 7 bases sitting between them. The CDR3 loop is CASSWGLEAFF. As DNA, the CDR3 is TGTGCCAGCAGTTGGGGACTTGAAGCTTTCTTT.

This rearrangement joins TRBV2 to TRBJ2-1, with TRBD2 as a possible D gene (5 bases). CDR1 is SNHLY and CDR2 is FYNNEI in the germline V gene. The V end was cut by 8 bases, the J end by 10 bases, with 9 bases between. CDR3 length: 10 amino acids. CDR3 bases: TGTGCCAGCCGGGGTTTAGAGCAGTTCTTC. This encodes CASRGLEQFF. Full variable domain (remainder filled in from reference TRBV2 and TRBJ2-1): EPEVTQTPSHQVTQMGQEVILRCVPISNHLYFYWYRQILGQKVEFLVSFYNNEISEKSEIFDDQFSVERPDGSNFTLKIRSTKLEDSAMYFCASRGLEQFFGPGTRLTVL.

The chain joins TRBV12-3 or TRBV12-4 to TRBJ2-5; tentatively, D is TRBD2 (6 bases). This CDR3 has 13 residues. V was clipped by 7 bases and J by 3 bases, with 12 bases between them. DNA of the CDR3: TGTGCCAGCAAAAGGTCTAGCGAAGAGACCCAGTACTTC. Translation gives CASKRSSEETQYF.

This rearrangement joins TRBV19 to TRBJ1-1, with D perhaps TRBD1 (6 bases). The V end lost 7 bases, the J end lost 8 bases, and 11 bases lay between the germline ends. The CDR3 covers 11 residues. Per germline, CDR1 LNHDA and CDR2 SQIVND (reference sequence). The CDR3 bases are TGTGCCAGTACCCCAGGGGAGGAAGCTTTCTTT. Protein sequence: CASTPGEEAFF.

The V gene is TRBV14, the J gene TRBJ1-1, with unresolved D. This CDR3 comprises 13 residues. The germline V and J ends were trimmed by 2 bases and 1 base, with 5 bases remaining between them. Germline CDR1 is SGHDN and CDR2 is FVKESK. CDR3 sequence (DNA): TGTGCCAGCAGCCAAACATGGAACACTGAAGCTTTCTTT. As protein: CASSQTWNTEAFF.

The chain has TRBV3-1 (or the pseudogene TRBV3-2) and TRBJ1-2; D gene ambiguous. From germline, CDR1 is LGHDT and CDR2 YNNKEL (reference sequence). Trimming shortened V by 2 bases and J by 4 bases, and 8 bases separated the two germline ends. The CDR3 has 13 residues. The CDR3 spells CASSQTTPYGYTF. The CDR3 DNA follows: TGTGCCAGCAGCCAAACTACACCCTATGGCTACACCTTC.

The V and J genes are TRBV5-5 and TRBJ1-1; possibly TRBD1 for D (6 bases). This CDR3 is 17 amino acids long. Per the germline V gene, CDR1 is SGHKS and CDR2 is YYEKEE (reference sequence). V dropped 1 base and J dropped 1 base, with 17 bases sitting between them. The CDR3 protein is CASSLRVLGHPNTEAFF. The CDR3 DNA reads TGTGCCAGCAGCTTGAGGGTCTTGGGACACCCGAACACTGAAGCTTTCTTT.

This clone was detected once. The chain recombines TRBV3-1 (or the pseudogene TRBV3-2) with TRBJ2-1, with 10 nucleotides matching TRBD2. Germline-derived CDR1 and CDR2 are LGHDT and YNNKEL (reference sequence). V lost 5 bases to trimming and J lost 0 bases; unmatched junction nucleotides: 4. CDR3 length: 16 residues. CDR3 sequence: CASSGGTSASYNEQFF. The CDR3 DNA reads as TGTGCCAGCAGCGGAGGGACTAGCGCCTCCTACAATGAGCAGTTCTTC.

The chain employs TRBV7-6 and TRBJ2-7; possible D gene TRBD2, 6 bases. V was cut by 0 bases and J by 1 base, with 7 bases left in between. The germline CDR1 and CDR2 sequences are SGHVS and FNYEAQ. The CDR3 is 14 residues long. CDR3 protein: CASSLAGGSYEQYF. The CDR3 nucleotides read TGTGCCAGCAGCTTAGCCGGGGGTTCCTACGAGCAGTACTTC.

V and J are TRBV11-2 and TRBJ2-3; D is undetermined. V was pared by 1 base and J by 4 bases, with 12 bases between. CDR3 length: 15 amino acids. Germline assignment: CDR1 SGHAT and CDR2 FQNNGV. The DNA for the CDR3 is TGTGCCAGCAGCTTAGGAGGCTGGAGCTCAGATACGCAGTATTTT. It translates to CASSLGGWSSDTQYF.

This clone was detected once. The genes are TRBV9 and TRBJ2-7; maybe TRBD1 (6 bases). This CDR3 comprises 14 residues. Trimming took off 0 bases at V and 3 bases at J, with 10 bases between the two ends. In germline, CDR1 is SGDLS, CDR2 YYNGEE. CDR3 residues: CASSVGTDHYEQYF. CDR3 coding DNA: TGTGCCAGCAGCGTAGGGACAGATCACTACGAGCAGTACTTC.

The chain carries TRBV5-1 and TRBJ2-5, with D possibly TRBD1 on 8 matching bases. V was trimmed by 4 bases and J by 2 bases, leaving 18 bases between them. This CDR3 is built from 16 residues. Germline CDR1 reads SGHRS; CDR2 reads YFSETQ. CDR3 DNA sequence: TGCGCCAGCAGCCGGGAGGTGGACAGGGCACAAGAGACCCAGTACTTC. This codes for CASSREVDRAQETQYF.

This clone was counted once. This chain uses TRBV27 with TRBJ2-1; D is ambiguous. The V and J ends lost 6 bases and 7 bases respectively, with 19 bases between them. Germline V gene data show CDR1 as MNHEY and CDR2 as SMNVEV (reference sequence). CDR3 size: 15 residues. CDR3 protein: CASRTLSVNYNEQFF. The CDR3 nucleotides read TGTGCCAGCAGGACCTTGAGCGTTAATTATAATGAGCAGTTCTTC.

The count of this clone is one. The V call is TRBV10-2, the J call TRBJ2-2; perhaps TRBD1 as D (6 bases). The CDR3 length is 14 residues. V was clipped by 11 bases and J by 3 bases, with 16 bases between them. CDR1 is WSHSY, CDR2 SAAADI, per germline. The CDR3 loop reads CAARGGVDTGELFF. In nucleotides, the CDR3 is TGCGCCGCCAGGGGCGGTGTGGACACCGGGGAGCTGTTTTTT.

The chain combines TRBV10-1 with TRBJ2-3; possible D gene TRBD2, 5 bases. Trimming pared 3 bases from V and 1 base from J, leaving 11 bases between. CDR3 length equals 15 residues. Germline CDR1 reads WNHNN; CDR2 reads SYGVQD (reference sequence). The CDR3 DNA follows: TGCGCCAGCAGTGACTCCGGGAAAGGCACAGATACGCAGTATTTT. Amino acid sequence: CASSDSGKGTDTQYF.

The rearrangement links TRBV5-6 to TRBJ2-1; 7 bases align to TRBD2. CDR1 is SGHDT, CDR2 YYEEEE, per germline. With V trimmed by 2 bases and J by 0 bases, 11 bases remained unmatched. The CDR3 consists of 18 residues. Written as DNA, the CDR3 is TGTGCCAGCAGCTTCATGTCGTGGGGCGGGGGCTCCTACAATGAGCAGTTCTTC. Protein: CASSFMSWGGGSYNEQFF. The entire variable domain, with the rest obtained from reference TRBV5-6 and TRBJ2-1, is as follows: DAGVTQSPTHLIKTRGQQVTLRCSPKSGHDTVSWYQQALGQGPQFIFQYYEEEERQRGNFPDRFSGHQFPNYSSELNVNALLLGDSALYLCASSFMSWGGGSYNEQFFGPGTRLTVL.